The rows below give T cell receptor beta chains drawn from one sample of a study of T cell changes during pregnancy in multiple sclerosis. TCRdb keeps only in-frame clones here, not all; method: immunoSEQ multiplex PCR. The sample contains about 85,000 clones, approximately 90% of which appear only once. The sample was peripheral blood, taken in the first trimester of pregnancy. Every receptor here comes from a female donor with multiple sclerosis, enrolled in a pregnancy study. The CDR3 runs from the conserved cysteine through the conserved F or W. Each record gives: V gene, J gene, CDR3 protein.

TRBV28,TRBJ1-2,CASSSTGGNYGYTF
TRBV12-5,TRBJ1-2,CASGLARDILSYGYTF
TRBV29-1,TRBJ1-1,CSVEQGGLAFF
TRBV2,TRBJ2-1,CASSEAGGYNEQFF
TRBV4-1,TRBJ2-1,CASRPDRAFSYNEQFF
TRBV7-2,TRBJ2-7,CASSLETLLEQYF
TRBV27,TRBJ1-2,CASSGTRGPYGYTF
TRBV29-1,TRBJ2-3,CSVDHTDTQYF
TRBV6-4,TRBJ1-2,CASSSRPGDYGYTF
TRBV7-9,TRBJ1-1,CASSSQLTGPDTEAFF